A selection of T cell receptor beta chains follows, all from one sample in a study of somatic mutations in cytotoxic T cells in rheumatoid arthritis. Profiled with immunoSEQ multiplex PCR; TCRdb holds only in-frame clones, not every one. The sample has 15,000 to 20,000 clones, approximately 77% seen once. Sequenced input: CD8+ T cells sorted from blood. Receptors originate from an adult with rheumatoid arthritis. Both conserved end residues are part of each CDR3. A D gene is named only where the DNA matches it firmly. Clone size is stated in some rows and not others, as once, few, many or a class when expanded.

d_call	clone_size	v_call	j_call	cdr3_aa	cdr3_nt
TRBD1	NA	TRBV19	TRBJ1-1	CASSIRTGGWAEAFF	TGTGCCAGTAGTATTCGGACAGGGGGATGGGCTGAAGCTTTCTTT
NA	NA	TRBV6-5	TRBJ1-2	CASSYQGTGDGYTF	TGTGCCAGCAGTTATCAGGGCACGGGGGATGGCTACACCTTC
NA	NA	TRBV7-8	TRBJ1-4	CASSLVGGRNEKLFF	TGTGCCAGCAGCTTAGTAGGGGGGAGGAATGAAAAACTGTTTTTT
NA	NA	TRBV9	TRBJ1-2	CASRAIQGVRGYTF	TGTGCCAGCAGGGCTATCCAGGGAGTTCGTGGCTACACCTTC
NA	NA	TRBV10-2	TRBJ1-2	CASRDNTLYGYTF	TGCGCCAGCAGAGACAACACCCTCTATGGCTACACCTTC
NA	NA	TRBV6-1	TRBJ1-1	CASSRDTEAFF	TGTGCCAGCAGTCGGGACACTGAAGCTTTCTTT
NA	NA	TRBV10-3	TRBJ1-5	CAISERWDNRSNQPQHF	TGTGCCATCAGTGAGCGATGGGACAACCGTAGCAATCAGCCCCAGCATTTT
TRBD2	medium-sized	TRBV28	TRBJ2-1	CASSLFRLAGGPSEQFF	TGTGCCAGCAGTTTATTCCGACTAGCGGGGGGGCCAAGTGAGCAGTTCTTC
TRBD2	NA	TRBV6-5	TRBJ2-7	CASSYSGGGINEQYF	TGTGCCAGCAGTTACTCGGGCGGGGGGATCAACGAGCAGTACTTC
NA	NA	TRBV4-1	TRBJ1-1	CASSQEGRQMNTEAFF	TGCGCCAGCAGCCAAGAGGGGCGACAAATGAACACTGAAGCTTTCTTT
NA	NA	TRBV27	TRBJ1-2	CASSLSLGGNYGYTF	TGTGCCAGCAGTTTATCGTTGGGGGGCAACTATGGCTACACCTTC
NA	once	TRBV29-1	TRBJ2-2	CSVVGSGNTGELFF	TGCAGCGTTGTGGGGTCGGGGAATACCGGGGAGCTGTTTTTT
NA	NA	TRBV4-1	TRBJ2-3	CASSQDLNTQYF	TGCGCCAGCAGCCAAGATTTAAATACGCAGTATTTT
NA	NA	TRBV28	TRBJ1-1	CASQGLGTEAFF	TGTGCCAGCCAAGGTCTGGGCACTGAAGCTTTCTTT
NA	NA	TRBV13	TRBJ2-2	CAILLNTGELFF	TGTGCCATCCTCCTCAACACCGGGGAGCTGTTTTTT
NA	NA	TRBV4-1	TRBJ2-5	CASSQAEYETQYF	TGCGCCAGCAGCCAAGCAGAGTACGAGACCCAGTACTTC
TRBD1	NA	TRBV9	TRBJ2-5	CASSPYGGTGRQETQYF	TGTGCCAGCAGCCCCTATGGGGGGACAGGGAGACAAGAGACCCAGTACTTC
TRBD1	NA	TRBV6-1	TRBJ2-5	CASSGTGAAETQYF	TGTGCCAGCAGCGGGACAGGAGCAGCTGAGACCCAGTACTTC